By share, the clone carrying this TCR beta chain ranks as large (0.1 to 1%). Its cognate antigen is unknown. The CDR3 has 15 amino acids. The germline V gene encodes CDR1 SNHLY and CDR2 FYNNEI. Trimming shortened V by 2 bases and J by 1 base, and 12 bases separated the two germline ends. The QIAseq Immune Repertoire TCR panel built the libraries from roughly 15 ng of total RNA. TCRdb recomputed calls from the reads with MiXCR, one row per CDR3 protein. The sample records about 620 distinct CDR3 sequences, roughly 7% being singletons. Live CD3+CD8+TCRalphabeta+ cells were sorted into four subsets by PD-1 and/or TIGIT. The data originate from a study of circulating CD8 cells and anti-PD-1 response in melanoma. The wider study: Of 13 patients, seven got anti-PD-1 first and six had prior therapy. Findings and limits, study-wide: At M1, fewer than 7% of TRB clonotypes appeared in multiple subsets. Published repertoire comparisons used only baseline and M1 samples.

Sequenced here: CD8+ T cells from PBMCs, sampled at baseline or after one month of anti-PD-1 therapy (not recorded which). The chain has TRBV2 and TRBJ2-7; D uncertain. This receptor was taken from a human donor with melanoma. The CDR3 here is CASSENPGLSYEQYF. CDR3 nucleotide sequence: TGTGCCAGCAGTGAAAATCCGGGCCTATCCTACGAGCAGTACTTC.